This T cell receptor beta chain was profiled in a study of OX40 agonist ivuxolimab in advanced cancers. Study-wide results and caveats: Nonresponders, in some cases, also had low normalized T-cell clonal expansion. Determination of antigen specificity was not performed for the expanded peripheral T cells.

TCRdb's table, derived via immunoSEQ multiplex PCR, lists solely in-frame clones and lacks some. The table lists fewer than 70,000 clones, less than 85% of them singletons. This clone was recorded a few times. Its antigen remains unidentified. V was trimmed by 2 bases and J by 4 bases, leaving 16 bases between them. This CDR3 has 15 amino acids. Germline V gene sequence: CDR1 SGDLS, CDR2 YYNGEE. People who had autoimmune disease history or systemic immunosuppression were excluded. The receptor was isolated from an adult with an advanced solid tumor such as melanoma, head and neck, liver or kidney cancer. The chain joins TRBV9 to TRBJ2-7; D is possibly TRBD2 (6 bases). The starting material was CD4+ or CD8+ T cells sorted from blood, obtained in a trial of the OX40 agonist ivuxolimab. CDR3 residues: CASSVGEALLYEQYF. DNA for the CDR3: TGTGCCAGCAGCGTGGGGGAGGCCCTCCTTTACGAGCAGTACTTC.